Each of the 18 T cell receptor beta chains below was sequenced from the same sample in a study of response to subunit inactivated influenza vaccine. TCRdb independently ran MiXCR on the RT-PCR reads; one entry per CDR3 protein. This table has roughly 540,000 distinct CDR3 sequences, 20% to 25% appearing once. These data also formed part of another study, on T cells expressing NK-cell markers. Per that study: Researchers built TCR beta cDNA using 5'RACE template switching with UMIs.

This sample comprised CD4+ T cells sorted from PBMCs, obtained 11 to 12 days after vaccination. The source is a middle-aged man who received an inactivated influenza vaccine.

The chain carries TRBV4-2 and TRBJ2-1; no clear D gene. Germline V gene lookup returns CDR1 LGHNA and CDR2 YNFKEQ. V dropped 1 base and J dropped 0 bases, with 7 bases sitting between them. This CDR3 contains 15 residues. The CDR3 region has the DNA TGTGCCAGCAGCCAAGTATCCTACTCCTACAATGAGCAGTTCTTC. Protein product: CASSQVSYSYNEQFF.

This clonotype was seen only a few times. V and J are TRBV11-2 and TRBJ2-3, with a possible D match to TRBD2 (6 bases). The CDR3 totals 16 residues. Germline lookup yields CDR1 SGHAT and CDR2 FQNNGV. V was trimmed by 3 bases and J by 1 base, leaving 14 bases between them. The CDR3 sequence is CASSFQLVAGTDTQYF. The CDR3 bases are TGTGCCAGCAGCTTCCAACTAGTAGCGGGCACAGATACGCAGTATTTT. Variable domain in full (rest from reference TRBV11-2 and TRBJ2-3): EAGVAQSPRYKIIEKRQSVAFWCNPISGHATLYWYQQILGQGPKLLIQFQNNGVVDDSQLPKDRFSAERLKGVDSTLKIQPAKLEDSAVYLCASSFQLVAGTDTQYFGPGTRLTVL.

This clonotype was seen a handful of times. V usage is TRBV14 and J usage is TRBJ1-1, with D possibly TRBD1 on 5 matching bases. Germline CDR1 and CDR2: SGHDN and FVKESK. V shed 5 bases and J shed 2 bases, with 12 bases lying between them. The CDR3 loop spans 14 amino acids. The CDR3 reads CASSRQMINTEAFF. The CDR3 DNA sequence: TGTGCCAGCAGCAGACAGATGATTAACACTGAAGCTTTCTTT. Drawing the rest from reference TRBV14 and TRBJ1-1, the complete variable domain is EAGVTQFPSHSVIEKGQTVTLRCDPISGHDNLYWYRRVMGKEIKFLLHFVKESKQDESGMPNNRFLAERTGGTYSTLKVQPAELEDSGVYFCASSRQMINTEAFFGQGTRLTVV.

V gene TRBV5-1 combines with J gene TRBJ2-7; maybe TRBD1 (6 bases). Trimming took off 2 bases at V and 5 bases at J, with 17 bases between the two ends. The CDR3 is made up of 15 amino acids. Germline-derived CDR1 and CDR2 are SGHRS and YFSETQ. For the CDR3, the DNA is TGCGCCAGCAGCTTAAGGGACACCAAAAATCACGAGCAGTACTTC. It is translated as CASSLRDTKNHEQYF.

This clonotype was seen more than once but under ten times. V usage is TRBV5-1 and J usage is TRBJ2-3; 8 bases line up with TRBD1. V lost 3 bases and J lost 4; bases outside the gene matches: 7. The germline V gene has CDR1 SGHRS and CDR2 YFSETQ. This CDR3 contains 15 residues. Here the CDR3 reads CASSSRTGSSDTQYF. The CDR3 nucleotides read TGCGCCAGCAGCTCCCGGACAGGGAGTTCAGATACGCAGTATTTT.

This clonotype was seen a handful of times. DNA for the CDR3: TGCAGCACGTCGACAGGCTACACTGAAGCTTTCTTT. Protein sequence: CSTSTGYTEAFF. V is TRBV29-1 and J is TRBJ1-1; maybe TRBD1 (6 bases). This CDR3 is 12 amino acids long. Deletions cut 8 bases from V and 3 bases from J, with 13 bases between. Germline assignment: CDR1 SQVTM and CDR2 ANQGSEA. The full variable domain, with the rest looked up from reference TRBV29-1 and TRBJ1-1, is SAVISQKPSRDICQRGTSLTIQCQVDSQVTMMFWYRQQPGQSLTLIATANQGSEATYESGFVIDKFPISRPNLTFSTLTVSNMSPEDSSIYLCSTSTGYTEAFFGQGTRLTVV.

This clonotype was seen ten or more times. The V and J genes are TRBV20-1 and TRBJ2-7, with D perhaps matching TRBD1 or TRBD2 (6 bases each). V dropped 3 bases and J dropped 0 bases, with 21 bases sitting between them. The CDR3 has 17 amino acids. In germline, CDR1 is DFQATT, CDR2 SNEGSKA (reference sequence). CDR3 in DNA: TGCAGTGCTAGGGGGGGCGTTAGCAGCACACCCTCCTACGAGCAGTACTTC. It is translated as CSARGGVSSTPSYEQYF.

The gene calls are TRBV6-5 and TRBJ1-2; D is unresolved. CDR1 is MNHEY and CDR2 is SVGAGI in the germline V gene. Trimming removed 0 bases from V and 2 bases from J, with 7 bases in between. The CDR3 loop spans 14 amino acids. CDR3 in amino acids: CASSYSSRNYGYTF. DNA of the CDR3: TGTGCCAGCAGTTACTCGAGTCGAAACTATGGCTACACCTTC.

This clonotype was observed a handful of times. V and J are TRBV15 and TRBJ1-5, with D uncertain. Looked up from germline, CDR1 is LNHNV and CDR2 is YYDKDF (reference sequence). The V end was cut by 1 base, the J end by 3 bases, with 7 bases between. This CDR3 region has 14 residues. CDR3 loop: CATSRVEVNQPQHF. For the CDR3, the DNA is TGTGCCACCAGCAGAGTAGAGGTCAATCAGCCCCAGCATTTT.

The table lists this clonotype with a few counts. The V gene is TRBV4-3, the J gene TRBJ1-1, with TRBD1 identical over 7 bases. Germline CDR1 is LGHNA and CDR2 is YSLEER. Trimming cost V 0 bases and J 0 bases; bases outside gene matches: 7. The length of the CDR3 is 17 residues. CDR3 sequence: CASSQEPIGQVNTEAFF. CDR3 coding DNA: TGCGCCAGCAGCCAAGAGCCTATCGGACAGGTGAACACTGAAGCTTTCTTT.

The chain carries TRBV4-3 and TRBJ2-7; 12 positions match TRBD2. The CDR3 loop spans 16 amino acids. Germline assignment: CDR1 LGHNA and CDR2 YSLEER. The ends lost 4 bases at V and 2 bases at J; junction bases unmatched: 6. The CDR3 region has the DNA TGCGCCAGCAGCCCTGGACTAGCGGGGCGAACCTACGAGCAGTACTTC. It translates to CASSPGLAGRTYEQYF.

This chain joins TRBV29-1 and TRBJ2-3; 8 positions match TRBD2. The CDR3 contains 14 residues. CDR1 is SQVTM, CDR2 ANQGSEA, per germline. Trimming at V came to 4 bases and at J to 5 bases, leaving 8 bases not matched to a gene. The CDR3: CSVGSGGNGDTQYF. Written as DNA, the CDR3 is TGCAGCGTTGGGTCGGGGGGGAACGGAGATACGCAGTATTTT.

The CDR3 DNA is TGTGCCAGTAGTATCAGCGGTCCCCGTCAGCCCCAGCATTTT. It specifies CASSISGPRQPQHF. The chain recombines TRBV19 with TRBJ1-5, with D uncertain. This CDR3 contains 14 residues. CDR1 is LNHDA, CDR2 SQIVND, per germline (reference sequence). V was pared by 3 bases and J by 6 bases, with 12 bases between. The full variable domain, rest sourced from reference TRBV19 and TRBJ1-5, is DGGITQSPKYLFRKEGQNVTLSCEQNLNHDAMYWYRQDPGQGLRLIYYSQIVNDFQKGDIAEGYSVSREKKESFPLTVTSAQKNPTAFYLCASSISGPRQPQHFGDGTRLSIL.

The chain recombines TRBV6-2 or TRBV6-3 with TRBJ2-6; TRBD1 is a possible D gene (5 bases). The CDR3 is 15 residues long. The V end was cut by 10 bases, the J end by 0 bases, with 13 bases between. Germline V gene data show CDR1 as MNHEY and CDR2 as SVGEGT. CDR3 nucleotides: TGTGCCACTTCGGACACCGCCTCTGGGGCCAACGTCCTGACTTTC. Its translation is CATSDTASGANVLTF.

The table lists this clonotype with many counts. The chain couples TRBV3-1 to TRBJ2-7, with 7 bases that match TRBD1. With 4 bases clipped from V and 0 bases from J, the junction kept 3 bases outside the gene matches. The length of the CDR3 is 14 residues. Germline V gives CDR1 LGHDT, CDR2 YNNKEL (reference sequence). CDR3 DNA sequence: TGTGCCAGCAGCCCGACAGGGTACTCCTACGAGCAGTACTTC. It yields the protein CASSPTGYSYEQYF.

The V and J genes are TRBV5-1 and TRBJ2-5, with 7 positions matching TRBD1. J lost 6 bases, V lost 4 bases, and 12 bases had no gene match. CDR1 is SGHRS and CDR2 is YFSETQ in the germline V gene. The CDR3 is made up of 15 amino acids. CDR3 in DNA: TGCGCCAGCAGCGGATCAGACAGGGCTACGAAGACCCAGTACTTC. Encoded protein: CASSGSDRATKTQYF.

The rearrangement links TRBV12-3 or TRBV12-4 to TRBJ2-3; D is perhaps TRBD2 (7 bases). Trimming shortened V by 3 bases and J by 3 bases, and 16 bases separated the two germline ends. The CDR3 runs to 16 residues. CDR3 protein: CASSFGGGGRTDTQYF. CDR3 coding DNA: TGTGCCAGCAGTTTTGGGGGAGGGGGTAGGACAGATACGCAGTATTTT.

This clonotype was found a few times. The chain combines TRBV7-2 with TRBJ2-5, with a weak D call TRBD2 (6 bases). Trimming removed 5 bases from V and 3 bases from J, with 16 bases in between. The V gene's germline CDR1 is SGHTA and CDR2 FQGNSA. The CDR3 contains 15 residues. The CDR3 region has the DNA TGTGCCAGCAGCCGCTATGAATCGGGAGAAGAGACCCAGTACTTC. It yields the protein CASSRYESGEETQYF.